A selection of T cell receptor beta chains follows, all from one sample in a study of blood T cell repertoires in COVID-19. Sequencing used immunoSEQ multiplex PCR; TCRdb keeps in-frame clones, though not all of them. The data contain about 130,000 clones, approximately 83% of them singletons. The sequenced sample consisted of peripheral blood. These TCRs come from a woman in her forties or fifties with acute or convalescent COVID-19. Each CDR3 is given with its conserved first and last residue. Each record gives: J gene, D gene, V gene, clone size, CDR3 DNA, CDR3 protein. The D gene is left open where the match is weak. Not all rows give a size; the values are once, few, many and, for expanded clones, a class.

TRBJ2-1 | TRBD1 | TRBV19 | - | TGTGCCAGCCGTACCGGGACAGGATTTACTGAGCAGTTCTTC | CASRTGTGFTEQFF
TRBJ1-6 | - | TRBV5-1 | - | TGCGCCAGCAGCTTGGAACCCAGAAACTCACCCCTCCACTTT | CASSLEPRNSPLHF
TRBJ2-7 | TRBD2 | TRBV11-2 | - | TGTGCCAGCAGCTTAGGGGTCGGGGGGACCTACGAGCAGTACTTC | CASSLGVGGTYEQYF
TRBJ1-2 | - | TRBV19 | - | TGTGCCAGTAAAACGACAGCGGGCTATGGCTACACCTTC | CASKTTAGYGYTF
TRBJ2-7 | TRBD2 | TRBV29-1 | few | TGCAGCGTTGAAGGGAAGGGACTAGCGGGGGTGAACGAGCAGTACTTC | CSVEGKGLAGVNEQYF
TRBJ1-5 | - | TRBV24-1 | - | TGTGCCACCAGTGATCCTCTACTGGGGAGGAAGCCCCAGCATTTT | CATSDPLLGRKPQHF
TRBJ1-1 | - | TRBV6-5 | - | TGTGCCAGCGCAGCGACGGTTAACACTGAAGCTTTCTTT | CASAATVNTEAFF
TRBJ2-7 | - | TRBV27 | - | TGTGCCAGCAGTTCCTACCGGGGACATTACGAGCAGTACTTC | CASSSYRGHYEQYF
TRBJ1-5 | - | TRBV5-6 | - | TGTGCCAGCAGCTTACAAAGTATGGCGGGTTACCCCCAGCATTTT | CASSLQSMAGYPQHF
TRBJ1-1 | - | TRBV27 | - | TGTGCCAGCAGTTTGGGGGGGGGTGCTAACACTGAAGCTTTCTTT | CASSLGGGANTEAFF
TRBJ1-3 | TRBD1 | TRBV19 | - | TGTGCCAGTAGTCCTCTCAGGGGGCATGGAAACACCATATATTTT | CASSPLRGHGNTIYF
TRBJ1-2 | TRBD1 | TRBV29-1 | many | TGCAGCTCCCGGGACAGGGGGACCTATGGCTACACCTTC | CSSRDRGTYGYTF
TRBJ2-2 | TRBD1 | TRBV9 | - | TGTGCCAGCAGCGTCGGGACAGGGGGAAACACCGGGGAGCTGTTTTTT | CASSVGTGGNTGELFF
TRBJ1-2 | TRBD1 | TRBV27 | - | TGTGCCAGCAGTTTCATACCCGGGACAGGAGAGAACTATGGCTACACCTTC | CASSFIPGTGENYGYTF
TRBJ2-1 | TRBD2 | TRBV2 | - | TGTGCCAGCAGTGTGGGACTAGCGGGAAATGAGCAGTTCTTC | CASSVGLAGNEQFF
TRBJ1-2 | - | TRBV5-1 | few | TGCGCCAGCAGCCCTTCGCCAGGGAACTATGGCTACACCTTC | CASSPSPGNYGYTF
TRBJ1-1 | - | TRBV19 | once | TGTGCCAGTACGGAGTTCGACAGGCTGAACACTGAAGCTTTCTTT | CASTEFDRLNTEAFF
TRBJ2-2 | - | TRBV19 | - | TGTGCCAGTAGAAGACAGCTTAACACCGGGGAGCTGTTTTTT | CASRRQLNTGELFF
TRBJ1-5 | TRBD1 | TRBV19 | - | TGTGCCAGTAGTTCCGACAGGGCGCAGCCCCAGCATTTT | CASSSDRAQPQHF
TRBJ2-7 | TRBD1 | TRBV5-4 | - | TGTGCCAGCAGCTTTTGGGCCTTGCAGGGGGCGAAGGACGAGCAGTACTTC | CASSFWALQGAKDEQYF
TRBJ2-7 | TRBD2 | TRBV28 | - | TGTGCCAGCAGTTTACTTAGCGGGGGGTTATTTTGGGAGCAGTACTTC | CASSLLSGGLFWEQYF
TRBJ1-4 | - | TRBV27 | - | TGTGCCAGCAGTTTAAATAAGGGGCCGCGCCTTTATGAAAAACTGTTTTTT | CASSLNKGPRLYEKLFF
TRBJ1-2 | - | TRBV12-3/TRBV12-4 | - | TGTGCCAGCACCCGGCCAGGCTATGGCTACACCTTC | CASTRPGYGYTF
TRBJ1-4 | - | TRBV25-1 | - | TGTGCCAGCAGTGGGCGCGGGAATAATGAAAAACTGTTTTTT | CASSGRGNNEKLFF